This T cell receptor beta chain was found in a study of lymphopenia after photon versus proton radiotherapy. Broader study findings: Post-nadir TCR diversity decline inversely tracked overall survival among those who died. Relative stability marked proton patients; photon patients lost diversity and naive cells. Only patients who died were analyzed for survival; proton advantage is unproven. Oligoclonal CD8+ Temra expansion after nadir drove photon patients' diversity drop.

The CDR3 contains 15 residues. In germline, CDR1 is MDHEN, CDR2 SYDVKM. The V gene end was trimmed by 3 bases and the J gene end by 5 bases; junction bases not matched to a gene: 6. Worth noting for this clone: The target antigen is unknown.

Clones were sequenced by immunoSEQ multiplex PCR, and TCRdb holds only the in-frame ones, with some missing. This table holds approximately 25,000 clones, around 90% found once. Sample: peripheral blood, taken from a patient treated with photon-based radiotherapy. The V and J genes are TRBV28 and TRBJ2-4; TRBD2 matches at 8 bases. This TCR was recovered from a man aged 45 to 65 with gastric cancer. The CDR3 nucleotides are TGTGCCAGCAGTTTGACCAGCGGGGGCCAAAACATTCAGTACTTC. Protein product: CASSLTSGGQNIQYF.